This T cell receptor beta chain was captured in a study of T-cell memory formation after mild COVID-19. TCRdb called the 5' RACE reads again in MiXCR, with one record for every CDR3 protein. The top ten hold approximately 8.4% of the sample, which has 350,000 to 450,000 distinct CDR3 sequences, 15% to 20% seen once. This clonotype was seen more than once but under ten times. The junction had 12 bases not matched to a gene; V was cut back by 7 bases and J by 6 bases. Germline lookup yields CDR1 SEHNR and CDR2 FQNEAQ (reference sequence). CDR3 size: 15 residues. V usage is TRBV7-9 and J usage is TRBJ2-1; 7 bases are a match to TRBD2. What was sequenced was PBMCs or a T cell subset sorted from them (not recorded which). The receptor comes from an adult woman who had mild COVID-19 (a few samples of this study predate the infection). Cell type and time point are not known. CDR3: CASTSRRQRGNEQFF. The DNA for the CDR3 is TGTGCCAGCACCTCGCGTAGACAGCGGGGCAATGAGCAGTTCTTC.